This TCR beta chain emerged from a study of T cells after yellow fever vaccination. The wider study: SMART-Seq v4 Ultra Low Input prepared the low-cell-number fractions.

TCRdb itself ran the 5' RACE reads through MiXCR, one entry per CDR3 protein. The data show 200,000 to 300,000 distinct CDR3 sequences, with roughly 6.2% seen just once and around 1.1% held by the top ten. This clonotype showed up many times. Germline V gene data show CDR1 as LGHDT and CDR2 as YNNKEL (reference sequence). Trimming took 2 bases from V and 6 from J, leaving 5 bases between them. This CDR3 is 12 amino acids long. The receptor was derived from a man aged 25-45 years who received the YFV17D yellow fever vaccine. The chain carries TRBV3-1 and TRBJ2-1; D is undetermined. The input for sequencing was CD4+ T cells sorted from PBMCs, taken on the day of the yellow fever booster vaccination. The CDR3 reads CASSQLSNEQFF. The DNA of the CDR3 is TGTGCCAGCAGCCAACTTTCCAATGAGCAGTTCTTC.